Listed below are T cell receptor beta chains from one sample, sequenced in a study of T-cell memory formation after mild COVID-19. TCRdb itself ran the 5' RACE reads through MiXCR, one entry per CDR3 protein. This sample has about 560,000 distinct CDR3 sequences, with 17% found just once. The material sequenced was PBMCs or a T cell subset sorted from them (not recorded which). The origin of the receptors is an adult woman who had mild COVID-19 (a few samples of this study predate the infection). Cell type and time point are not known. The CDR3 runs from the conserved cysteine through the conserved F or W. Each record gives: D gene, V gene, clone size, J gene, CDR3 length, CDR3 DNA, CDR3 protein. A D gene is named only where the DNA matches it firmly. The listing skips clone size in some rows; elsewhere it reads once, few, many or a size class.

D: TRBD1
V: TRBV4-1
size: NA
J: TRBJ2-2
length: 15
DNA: TGCGCCAGCAACCGGGACAGGGGGATTGTCGGGGAGCTGTTTTTT
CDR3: CASNRDRGIVGELFF

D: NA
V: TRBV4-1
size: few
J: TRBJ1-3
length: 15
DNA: TGCGCCAGCAGCCAAGCGGGGACTTTTGGAAACACCATATATTTT
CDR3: CASSQAGTFGNTIYF

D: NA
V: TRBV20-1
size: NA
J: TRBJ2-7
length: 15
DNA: TGCAGTGCTAGAGATTTGGCAGGGACAAACTACGAGCATTACTTC
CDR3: CSARDLAGTNYEHYF

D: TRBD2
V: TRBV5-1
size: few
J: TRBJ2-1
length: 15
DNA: TGCGCCAGCAGCCCGGCTAGCGGGGGGGCCTCTGAGCAGTTCTTC
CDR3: CASSPASGGASEQFF

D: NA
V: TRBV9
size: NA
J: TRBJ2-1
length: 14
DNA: TGTGCCAGCAGCGCGAGACAGCCTTACAATGAGCAGTTCTTC
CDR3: CASSARQPYNEQFF

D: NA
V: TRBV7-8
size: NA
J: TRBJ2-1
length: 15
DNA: TGTGCCAGCAGCACCCCCGGGATCCGGAACAATGAGCAGTTCTTC
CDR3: CASSTPGIRNNEQFF

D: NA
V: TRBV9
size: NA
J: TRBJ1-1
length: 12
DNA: TGTGCCAGCACCCCCGAGTCGGCTGAAGCTTTCTTT
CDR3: CASTPESAEAFF

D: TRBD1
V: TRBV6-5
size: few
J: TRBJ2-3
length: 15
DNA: TGTGCCAGCAGAGGGGACAGGGGGCGCACAGATACGCAGTATTTT
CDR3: CASRGDRGRTDTQYF

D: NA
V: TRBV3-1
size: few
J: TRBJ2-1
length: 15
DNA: TGTGCCAGCAGCCAAGATCGCTTAAGCTACAATGAGCAGTTCTTC
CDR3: CASSQDRLSYNEQFF

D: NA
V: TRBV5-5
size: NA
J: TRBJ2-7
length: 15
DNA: TGTGCCAGCAGCCAAAGCCAGGGTCGCACCTACGAGCAGTACTTC
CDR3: CASSQSQGRTYEQYF

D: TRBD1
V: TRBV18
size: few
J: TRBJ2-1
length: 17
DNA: TGTGCCAGCTCACCACCGATTAGTGACAGGGGCTACAATGAGCAGTTCTTC
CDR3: CASSPPISDRGYNEQFF

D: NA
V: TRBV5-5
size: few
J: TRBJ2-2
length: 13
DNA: TGTGCCAGCAGTTCGGACGTTAGCGGGGAGCTGTTTTTT
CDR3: CASSSDVSGELFF

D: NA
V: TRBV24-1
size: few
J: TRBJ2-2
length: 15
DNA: TGTGCCACCAGTGATTTAGAACGCCCTCTGGGGGAGCTGTTTTTT
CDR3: CATSDLERPLGELFF

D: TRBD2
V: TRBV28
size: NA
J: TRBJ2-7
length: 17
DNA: TGTGCCAGCCCCCCCGCCGGCCGGTGGGGACTAGCGGAGGAGCAGTACTTC
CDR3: CASPPAGRWGLAEEQYF

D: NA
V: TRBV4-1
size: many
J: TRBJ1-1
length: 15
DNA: TGCGCCAGCAGCCAAGAAGGGGGAGGTGGCACTGAAGCTTTCTTT
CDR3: CASSQEGGGGTEAFF

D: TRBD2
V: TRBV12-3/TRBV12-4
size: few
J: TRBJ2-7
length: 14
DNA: TGTGCCAGCAGTTTTGTTGGGCTAGCGGCTGAGCAGTACTTC
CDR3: CASSFVGLAAEQYF

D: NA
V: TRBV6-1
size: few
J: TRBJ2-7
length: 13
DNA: TGTGCCAGCCGGGCCCGCCCACTCTACGAGCAGTACTTC
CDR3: CASRARPLYEQYF

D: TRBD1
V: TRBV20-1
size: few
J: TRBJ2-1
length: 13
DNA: TGCAGTGCCGGACAGGGGGTAGACTATGAGCAGTTCTTC
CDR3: CSAGQGVDYEQFF

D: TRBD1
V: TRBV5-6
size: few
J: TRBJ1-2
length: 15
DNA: TGTGCCAGCAGGGGCAGAGGACAGGCTAACTATGGCTACACCTTC
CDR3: CASRGRGQANYGYTF

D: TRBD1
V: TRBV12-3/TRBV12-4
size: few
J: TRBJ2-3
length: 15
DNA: TGTGCCAGCAGTTGGAGGACAGGGGGCACAGATACGCAGTATTTT
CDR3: CASSWRTGGTDTQYF

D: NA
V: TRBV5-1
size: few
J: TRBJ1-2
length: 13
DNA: TGCGCCAGCAGCCCCTTAAGTGACTATGGCTACACCTTC
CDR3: CASSPLSDYGYTF

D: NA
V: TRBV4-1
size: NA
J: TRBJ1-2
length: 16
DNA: TGCGCCAGCAGCCTACCTACGCGCAGGGTAGGTTCTGGCTACACCTTC
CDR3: CASSLPTRRVGSGYTF

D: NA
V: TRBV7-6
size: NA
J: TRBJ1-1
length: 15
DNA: TGTGCCAGCAGCCCCTGGGGAAACCTGAACACTGAAGCTTTCTTT
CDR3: CASSPWGNLNTEAFF

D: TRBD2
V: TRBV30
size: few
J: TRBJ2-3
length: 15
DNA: TGTGCCTGGAGTAGACTAGCGGGGGGCACAGATACGCAGTATTTT
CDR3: CAWSRLAGGTDTQYF

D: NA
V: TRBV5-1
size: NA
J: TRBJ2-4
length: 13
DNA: TGCGCCAGCAGCCTGGGGGACTCAAACATTCAGTACTTC
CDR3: CASSLGDSNIQYF

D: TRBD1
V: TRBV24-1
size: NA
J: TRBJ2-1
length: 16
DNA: TGTGCCACCAGTGATCCAGGGGGCTCGTCCTACAATGAGCAGTTCTTC
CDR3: CATSDPGGSSYNEQFF

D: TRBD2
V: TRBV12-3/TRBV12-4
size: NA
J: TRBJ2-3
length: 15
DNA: TGTGCCAGCAGTCATGGGACTAGCGGGAGGGATACGCAGTATTTT
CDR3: CASSHGTSGRDTQYF

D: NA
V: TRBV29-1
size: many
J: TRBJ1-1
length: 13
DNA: TGCAGCGTTCGAAGGAACAGGGACACTGAAGCTTTCTTT
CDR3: CSVRRNRDTEAFF

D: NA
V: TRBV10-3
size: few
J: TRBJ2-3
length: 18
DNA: TGTGCCATCAGTGAGTCGTTGGGGACACGTTTTAGCACAGATACGCAGTATTTT
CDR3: CAISESLGTRFSTDTQYF

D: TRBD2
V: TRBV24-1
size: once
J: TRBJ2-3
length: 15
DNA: TGTGCCACCAGTGTGGGTAGCGGGAGATCAGATACGCAGTATTTT
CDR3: CATSVGSGRSDTQYF

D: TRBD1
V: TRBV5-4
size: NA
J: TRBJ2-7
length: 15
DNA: TGTGCCAGCACCTCAAAGGGACAGGGAATTGACGAGCAGTACTTC
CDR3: CASTSKGQGIDEQYF

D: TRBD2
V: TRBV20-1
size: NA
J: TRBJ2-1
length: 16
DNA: TGCAGTGCGCCCCCCTCGCGGGGGGCTCCAGACAATGAGCAGTTCTTC
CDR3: CSAPPSRGAPDNEQFF

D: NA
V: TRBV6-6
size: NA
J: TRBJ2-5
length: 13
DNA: TGTGCCAGCAGTTACGGCGGGAAGGAGACCCAGTACTTC
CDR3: CASSYGGKETQYF

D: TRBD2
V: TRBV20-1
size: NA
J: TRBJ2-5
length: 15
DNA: TGCAGTGCTCTAAGGGGGCTAGCGGGGCAAGAGACCCAGTACTTC
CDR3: CSALRGLAGQETQYF

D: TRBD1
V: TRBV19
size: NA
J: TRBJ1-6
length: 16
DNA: TGTGCCAGTAGGACCGGGACAGAAGTCCTGGGGTCACCCCTCCACTTT
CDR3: CASRTGTEVLGSPLHF

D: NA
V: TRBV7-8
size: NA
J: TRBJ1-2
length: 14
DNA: TGTGCCAGCAGCGGTCCGGGAACTAACTATGGCTACACCTTC
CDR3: CASSGPGTNYGYTF

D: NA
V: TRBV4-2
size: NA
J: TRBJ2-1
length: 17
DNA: TGTGCCAGCAGCTCGCAAGGGCTGGAGGGCCCCTACAATGAGCAGTTCTTC
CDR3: CASSSQGLEGPYNEQFF

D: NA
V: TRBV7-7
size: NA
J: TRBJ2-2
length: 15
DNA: TGTGCCAGCAGCTTCAAGGGTGTTAACACCGGGGAGCTGTTTTTT
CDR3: CASSFKGVNTGELFF

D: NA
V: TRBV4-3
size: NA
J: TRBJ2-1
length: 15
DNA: TGCGCCAGCAGCCAAGTGAAGGTAGGGCAGTATGAGCAGTTCTTC
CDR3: CASSQVKVGQYEQFF

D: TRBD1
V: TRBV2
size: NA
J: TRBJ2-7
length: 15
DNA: TGTGCCAGCAGTGAAAGGTCCGACAGGGCCCACGAGCAGTACTTC
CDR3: CASSERSDRAHEQYF

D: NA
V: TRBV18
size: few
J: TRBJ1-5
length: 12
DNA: TGTGCCAGCCGGACGGATTATCAGCCCCAGCATTTT
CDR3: CASRTDYQPQHF

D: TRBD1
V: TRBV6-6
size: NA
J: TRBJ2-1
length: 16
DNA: TGTGCCAGCAGTTACCCCTCGGGACAGGGTCACAATGAGCAGTTCTTC
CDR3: CASSYPSGQGHNEQFF

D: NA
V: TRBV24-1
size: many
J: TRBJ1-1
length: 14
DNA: TGTGCCACCAGTGAGGGCAGTTCGAACACTGAAGCTTTCTTT
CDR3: CATSEGSSNTEAFF

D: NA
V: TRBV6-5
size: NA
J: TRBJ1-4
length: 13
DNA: TGTGCCAGCCGGCGGGGAACTAATGAAAAACTGTTTTTT
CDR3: CASRRGTNEKLFF

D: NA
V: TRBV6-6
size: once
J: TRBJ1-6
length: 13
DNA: TGTGCCAGCAGTTCTGTCCTAGGCTCACCCCTCCACTTT
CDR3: CASSSVLGSPLHF

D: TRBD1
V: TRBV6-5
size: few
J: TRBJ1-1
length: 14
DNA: TGTGCCAGCAGTTACCTCCGGGACAGGGCTGAAGCTTTCTTT
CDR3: CASSYLRDRAEAFF

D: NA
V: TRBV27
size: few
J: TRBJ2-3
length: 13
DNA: TGTGCCAGCAGTATCATTACAGACGATACGCAGTATTTT
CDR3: CASSIITDDTQYF